The following is a T cell receptor beta chain sequence with its context. Its antigen target is currently unknown. Base qualities are not recorded, but no much larger clone differs from it by a single base. TCRbeta CDR3 regions were amplified from genomic DNA using the immunoSEQ Assay, a bias-controlled multiplex PCR. For the original study's pipeline: Nucleated cell counts per sample were estimated from amplification of reference gene primers within the assay. To quantify the absolute abundance of each unique TCRbeta CDR3 rearrangement, sequence reads were collapsed and filtered. For each sample, productive Simpson clonality was calculated as the square root of Simpson's diversity index over productive rearrangements. TCRdb retrieved this table from immuneACCESS and kept in-frame rearrangements only. Not all clones are present; in checked studies, unresolved V genes account for under half, and no reason is known for the remainder. That table supplies the V and J calls and clone size; D and trimming were determined from the DNA. Present in this sample are over 200,000 clones, about 83% of which were seen just once. 2% to 3% of the sample goes to the ten largest clones.

Collaborating institutions collected whole blood in K2EDTA tubes following their own protocols. For TCRbeta analysis, collaborator samples were shipped as frozen whole blood, as isolated PBMCs, or as DNA extracted from either sample type. The data were obtained in a study of blood T cell repertoires in COVID-19 (dated by TCRdb to the early 2020s). Context from the whole study: Collaborator samples came from the United States, Italy and Spain and covered acute and convalescent phases of COVID-19. The prospective study material was composed of cDNA or gDNA derived from T cells, B-cell-depleted T cells, or PBMCs. Deeply sampled blood TCRbeta repertoires from subjects exposed to, actively infected with, or recovered from COVID-19 were included in the dataset. The repertoires were released in a freely available public database intended as a resource for research on the immune response to SARS-CoV-2. Samples came from the ongoing ImmuneRACE study (first 160 participants) plus 1,254 subjects from 6 global collaborators. A de-identified subject ID, COVID-19 status, age in years and sex were almost always included in the sample metadata. Where HLA class I and class II types were available, the types were taken from metadata supplied by the sample provider, not from assay-based typing.

Results the study describes overall, beyond this receptor: Clinical and demographic metadata were provided uncurated, with the amount varying by source and participant.

The CDR3 holds 15 amino acids from the cysteine to the phenylalanine. Only the CDR3 region is kept as DNA, spanning 45 bases read in frame from base 1. The germline V gene (reference sequence) sets CDR1 to LNHDA and CDR2 to SQIVND. Cut back by 3 bases and 0 bases, the V and J ends lie 12 bases apart. The TCR originated in a woman aged 40 to 50 with active or convalescent COVID-19. Sequencing was done on a sample of peripheral blood. Here the chain combines TRBV19 and TRBJ2-7, with no confident D gene call. In nucleotide form, the sequence is TGTGCCAGTAGTATTTGGCTACTAAGCTCCTACGAGCAGTACTTC. The translation is CASSIWLLSSYEQYF.